These 21 T cell receptor beta chains came from one sample sequenced in a study of beta chain features in type 1 diabetes. The study reverse transcribed the entire isolated RNA, so it sequenced expressed TCRB transcripts. Some clones are missing from TCRdb's copy, which holds only in-frame ones; the method was immunoSEQ multiplex PCR. The table has around 280,000 clones, 7.5% to 9.5% seen once. What was sequenced was central memory CD4+ T cells from blood. The receptors derive from a woman aged 18 to 35 in good health.

V gene TRBV6-6 combines with J gene TRBJ2-3; TRBD1 is a possible D gene (5 bases). The V gene's germline CDR1 is MNHNY and CDR2 SVGAGI (reference sequence). Trimming pared 5 bases from V and 4 bases from J, leaving 10 bases between. The length of the CDR3 is 13 residues. Here the CDR3 reads CASSRIRADTQYF. CDR3 sequence (DNA): TGTGCCAGCAGTAGGATCAGGGCAGATACGCAGTATTTT.

This clone was observed a few times. Its ends do not fully match the called genes, so a read error is possible. This chain joins TRBV7-7 and TRBJ2-5; D remains ambiguous. The CDR3 is 13 residues long. Germline loops: CDR1 SSHAT, CDR2 FNYEAQ (reference sequence). The CDR3 region is CASSVASGWPQYF. The CDR3 DNA is TGTGCTAGCAGCGTGGCGTCCGGGTGGCCCCAGTACTTC.

A few counts support this clone. The CDR3 is CASSLGRGREQYF. DNA for the CDR3: TGTGCCAGCAGCTTAGGAAGGGGACGCGAGCAGTACTTC. This sequence joins TRBV13 and TRBJ2-7, with D possibly being TRBD1 or TRBD2 (5 bases each). V shed 0 bases and J shed 6 bases, with 9 bases lying between them. This CDR3 region has 13 residues. Germline CDR1 and CDR2: PRHDT and FYEKMQ (reference sequence).

To note about this clone: Other DNA sequences in this sample translate to the same CDR3. V is TRBV9 and J is TRBJ2-5; D call uncertain. The CDR3 has 14 amino acids. The V end lost 0 bases, the J end lost 1 base, and 7 bases lay between the germline ends. Germline V gene lookup returns CDR1 SGDLS and CDR2 YYNGEE. The chain's CDR3 is CASSVGQAQETQYF. In nucleotides, the CDR3 is TGTGCCAGCAGCGTAGGGCAGGCCCAAGAGACCCAGTACTTC.

CDR3 loop: CASSPGWYEQYF. In DNA, the CDR3 is TGTGCCAGCAGCCCAGGATGGTACGAGCAGTACTTC. The gene calls are TRBV11-3 and TRBJ2-7; D gene unclear. CDR3 size: 12 residues. Trimming took 5 bases from V and 4 from J, leaving 9 bases between them. The germline CDR1 and CDR2 sequences are SGHNT and YENEEA.

CDR3 sequence: CASSLARGSHYGYTF. The DNA for the CDR3 is TGTGCCAGCAGCTTAGCCAGGGGGTCTCACTATGGCTACACCTTC. The genes are TRBV13 and TRBJ1-2; 7 bases fit TRBD1. This CDR3 comprises 15 residues. J lost 3 bases, V lost 1 base, and 5 bases had no gene match. Per germline, CDR1 PRHDT and CDR2 FYEKMQ (reference sequence).

The chain employs TRBV6-5 and TRBJ2-1, with a tentative D call TRBD2 (5 bases). The CDR3 consists of 14 residues. V lost 4 bases and J 7 bases, leaving 14 bases between the germline ends. CDR1 and CDR2 from the germline V gene are MNHEY and SVGAGI. CDR3 DNA sequence: TGTGCCAGCAGTTCCAGCGGACCCAGGAATGAGCAGTTCTTC. Translated, it gives CASSSSGPRNEQFF.

About this clone: Other DNA sequences from this sample encode an identical CDR3 as well. The V call is TRBV5-1, the J call TRBJ2-1, with 7 bases aligning to TRBD2. Losses at the gene ends were 4 bases for V and 0 bases for J; bases not matched to a gene: 4. Germline V CDR1 and CDR2: SGHRS, YFSETQ. There are 15 residues in the CDR3. CDR3: CASSLGGSSYNEQFF. The CDR3 DNA follows: TGCGCCAGCAGCCTCGGGGGGAGCTCCTACAATGAGCAGTTCTTC.

This clone was found many times. The V and J genes are TRBV11-3 and TRBJ2-5, with D possibly TRBD1 on 6 matching bases. The germline gives CDR1 SGHNT, CDR2 YENEEA. The CDR3 totals 14 residues. Trimming removed 5 bases from V and 1 base from J, with 11 bases in between. The CDR3 sequence is CASSDRGGQETQYF. DNA of the CDR3: TGTGCCAGCAGCGATCGAGGGGGCCAAGAGACCCAGTACTTC.

V is TRBV7-9 and J is TRBJ1-2; TRBD1 agrees at 10 bases. The germline CDR1 and CDR2 sequences are SEHNR and FQNEAQ (reference sequence). With 3 bases clipped from V and 7 bases from J, the junction kept 5 bases outside the gene matches. This CDR3 has 14 amino acids. The CDR3 DNA sequence: TGTGCCAGCAGCTTCCCAGGGACAGGGGTTGGCTACACCTTC. It codes for CASSFPGTGVGYTF.

There are many counts of this clone. This chain joins TRBV2 and TRBJ2-6, with D possibly being TRBD1 or TRBD2 (5 bases each). Germline V gives CDR1 SNHLY, CDR2 FYNNEI. The CDR3 has 16 residues. V gave up 3 bases and J gave up 2 bases, with 11 bases separating them. The CDR3 spells CASSENRDPGANVLTF. The CDR3 DNA reads as TGTGCCAGCAGTGAGAATAGGGACCCTGGGGCCAACGTCCTGACTTTC.

The V and J genes are TRBV21-1 and TRBJ2-7; the table gives TRBD1 as D, unverified against the DNA. TRBV21-1 is shown as a pseudogene. CDR3 length: 15 residues. The CDR3 bases are TGTGCCAGCAGCACTAGGTCAGGGTTTTCCTACGAGCAGTACGTC. Translating gives CASSTRSGFSYEQYV.

V usage is TRBV2 and J usage is TRBJ2-3; D is unresolved. With 10 bases removed from V and 4 bases from J, the gap between germline ends came to 18 bases. Germline lookup yields CDR1 SNHLY and CDR2 FYNNEI. The CDR3 has 14 amino acids. CDR3 DNA sequence: TGTGCCACAGCAAGTCTCGAGGTCCCAGATACGCAGTATTTT. Protein: CATASLEVPDTQYF.

This clone has a handful of counts. The chain has TRBV9 and TRBJ1-5; a weak D match, TRBD1 (5 bases). The CDR3 runs to 15 residues. Trimming left V 0 bases short and J 7 bases short, with 14 bases between. Germline CDR1 and CDR2: SGDLS and YYNGEE. The DNA of the CDR3 is TGTGCCAGCAGCGTAGATGTCCGGGAGGGGCAGCCCCAGCATTTT. Protein product: CASSVDVREGQPQHF.

This clone was observed a few times. The chain employs TRBV11-2 and TRBJ2-5, with no clear D. The ends were cut back, 1 base at V and 2 bases at J, with 8 bases in the middle. The CDR3 runs to 14 residues. Germline values: CDR1 SGHAT, CDR2 FQNNGV. The CDR3 bases are TGTGCCAGCAGCTTAGTGGTGGAACAAGAGACCCAGTACTTC. Residues: CASSLVVEQETQYF. Drawing the rest from reference TRBV11-2 and TRBJ2-5, the complete variable domain is EAGVAQSPRYKIIEKRQSVAFWCNPISGHATLYWYQQILGQGPKLLIQFQNNGVVDDSQLPKDRFSAERLKGVDSTLKIQPAKLEDSAVYLCASSLVVEQETQYFGPGTRLLVL.

This clone turned up a few times. The V call is TRBV18, the J call TRBJ1-5; TRBD1 matches 7 bases. The V gene end was trimmed by 5 bases and the J gene end by 2 bases; junction bases not matched to a gene: 3. This CDR3 spans 14 amino acids. Germline CDR1 and CDR2: KGHSH and LQKENI. The CDR3 here is CASSAQGRNQPQHF. The CDR3 coding sequence is TGTGCCAGCTCAGCACAGGGGCGCAATCAGCCCCAGCATTTT. Together with reference TRBV18 and TRBJ1-5, the CDR3 gives the full variable domain: NAGVMQNPRHLVRRRGQEARLRCSPMKGHSHVYWYRQLPEEGLKFMVYLQKENIIDESGMPKERFSAEFPKEGPSILRIQQVVRGDSAAYFCASSAQGRNQPQHFGDGTRLSIL.

V gene TRBV19 combines with J gene TRBJ1-5; D is possibly TRBD1 (5 bases). V lost 3 bases to trimming and J lost 3 bases, with 12 bases between them. Germline V gene sequence: CDR1 LNHDA, CDR2 SQIVND (reference sequence). The CDR3 has 15 amino acids. CDR3 in DNA: TGTGCCAGTAGTATCATGGGGCTGGTCAATCAGCCCCAGCATTTT. Protein product: CASSIMGLVNQPQHF.

The chain employs TRBV30 and TRBJ2-1; TRBD1 might be the D (5 bases). Trimming shortened V by 3 bases and J by 4 bases, and 10 bases separated the two germline ends. The CDR3 is 13 amino acids. CDR1 is GTSNPN and CDR2 is SVGIG in the germline V gene (reference sequence). Here the CDR3 reads CAWRFNRYNEQFF. The CDR3 DNA sequence: TGTGCCTGGAGGTTTAACAGGTACAATGAGCAGTTCTTC.

This clone came up a few times. The J gene is TRBJ2-7, the V gene TRBV27, with TRBD1 matching over 7 bases. CDR1 and CDR2 (germline): MNHEY, SMNVEV (reference sequence). CDR3 length: 14 amino acids. Trimming cost V 2 bases and J 4 bases; bases outside gene matches: 5. CDR3 sequence: CASSLDRVSYEQYF. In DNA, the CDR3 is TGTGCCAGCAGTTTAGACAGGGTATCTTACGAGCAGTACTTC.

V is TRBV2 and J is TRBJ2-7; D is unclear. Per germline, CDR1 SNHLY and CDR2 FYNNEI. The CDR3 has 14 amino acids. Trimming took off 5 bases at V and 2 bases at J, with 13 bases between the two ends. This chain's CDR3 is CASSLGRAPYEQYV. DNA of the CDR3: TGTGCCAGCAGTTTAGGACGCGCGCCCTACGAGCAGTACGTC.

This clone has more than one count but fewer than ten. The chain links TRBV7-8 to TRBJ2-7; 7 nucleotides agree with TRBD1. V lost 6 bases, J lost 1 base, and 12 bases stayed unmatched. Germline V gene lookup returns CDR1 SGHVS and CDR2 FQNEAQ. The CDR3 length is 16 residues. The CDR3 DNA reads TGTGCCAGCAGTCATACGACAGGGTCAACTTCCTACGAGCAGTACTTC. As protein: CASSHTTGSTSYEQYF.